This TCR beta chain was sequenced in a study of response to subunit inactivated influenza vaccine. Overall study findings and caveats: The authors put forward the suggestion that each seasonal influenza vaccination may bring in only a limited number of new T cells.

A single record per CDR3 protein comes from TCRdb applying MiXCR to the RT-PCR reads. Counted here are 560,000 or so distinct CDR3 sequences, approximately 7.6% occurring once; the ten biggest clones make up about an eighth. This clonotype has a handful of counts. The antigen is not known. This receptor was identified in a man between 50 and 75 years old who received an inactivated influenza vaccine. Here the sequenced sample was PBMCs from blood, taken around 25 months after vaccination.

The CDR3 DNA reads as TGTGCCAGCAGTCCCGACCTGCCCGGAGATACGCAGTATTTT. Translated: CASSPDLPGDTQYF. The rearrangement joins TRBV6-1 to TRBJ2-3; D ambiguous. Trimming took off 5 bases at V and 5 bases at J, with 14 bases between the two ends. CDR3 size: 14 residues. Germline V CDR1 and CDR2: MNHNS, SASEGT.